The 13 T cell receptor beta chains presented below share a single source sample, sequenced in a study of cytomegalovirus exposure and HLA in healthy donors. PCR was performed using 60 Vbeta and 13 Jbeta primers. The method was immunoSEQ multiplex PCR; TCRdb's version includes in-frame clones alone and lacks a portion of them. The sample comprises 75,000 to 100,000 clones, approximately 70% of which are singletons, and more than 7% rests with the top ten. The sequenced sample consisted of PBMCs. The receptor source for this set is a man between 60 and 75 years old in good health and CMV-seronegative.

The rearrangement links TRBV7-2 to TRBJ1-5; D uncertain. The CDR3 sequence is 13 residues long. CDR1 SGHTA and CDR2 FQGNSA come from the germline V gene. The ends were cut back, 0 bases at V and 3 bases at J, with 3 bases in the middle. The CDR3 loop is CASSLAHNQPQHF. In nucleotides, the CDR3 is TGTGCCAGCAGCTTAGCCCACAATCAGCCCCAGCATTTT.

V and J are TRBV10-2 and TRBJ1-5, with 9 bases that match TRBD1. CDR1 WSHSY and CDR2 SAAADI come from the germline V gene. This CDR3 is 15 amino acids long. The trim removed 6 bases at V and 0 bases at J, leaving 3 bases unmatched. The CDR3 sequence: CASSGTGYSNQPQHF. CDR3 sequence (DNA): TGCGCCAGCAGCGGGACAGGGTATAGCAATCAGCCCCAGCATTTT.

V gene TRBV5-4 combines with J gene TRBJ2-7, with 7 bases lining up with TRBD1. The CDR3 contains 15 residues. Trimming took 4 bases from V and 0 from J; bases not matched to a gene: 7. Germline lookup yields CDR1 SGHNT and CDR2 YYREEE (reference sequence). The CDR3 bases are TGTGCCAGCAGCCCCGCAGGGGGAACCTCCTACGAGCAGTACTTC. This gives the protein CASSPAGGTSYEQYF.

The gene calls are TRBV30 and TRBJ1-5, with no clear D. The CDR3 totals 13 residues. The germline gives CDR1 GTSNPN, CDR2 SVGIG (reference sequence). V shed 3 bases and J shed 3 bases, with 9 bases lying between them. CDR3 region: CAWRTSNNQPQHF. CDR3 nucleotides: TGTGCCTGGAGAACCAGTAACAATCAGCCCCAGCATTTT.

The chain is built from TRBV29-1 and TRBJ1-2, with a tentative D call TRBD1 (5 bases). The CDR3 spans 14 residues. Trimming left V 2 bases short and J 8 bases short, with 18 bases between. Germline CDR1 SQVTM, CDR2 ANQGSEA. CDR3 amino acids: CSVETQGRYSGYTF. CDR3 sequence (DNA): TGCAGCGTTGAAACCCAGGGTCGGTACTCGGGCTACACCTTC.

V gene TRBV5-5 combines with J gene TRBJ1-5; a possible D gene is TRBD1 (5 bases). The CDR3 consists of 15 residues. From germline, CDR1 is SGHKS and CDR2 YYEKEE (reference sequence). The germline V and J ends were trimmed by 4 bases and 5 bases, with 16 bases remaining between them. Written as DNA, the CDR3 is TGTGCCAGCAGCGTACGGGGGGGAATCTATCAGCCCCAGCATTTT. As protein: CASSVRGGIYQPQHF.

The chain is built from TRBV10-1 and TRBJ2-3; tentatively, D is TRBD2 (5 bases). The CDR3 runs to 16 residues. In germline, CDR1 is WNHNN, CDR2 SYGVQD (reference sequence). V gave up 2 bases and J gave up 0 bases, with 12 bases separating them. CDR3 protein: CASSELRGSSTDTQYF. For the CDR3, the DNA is TGCGCCAGCAGTGAGCTTCGGGGTTCTAGCACAGATACGCAGTATTTT.

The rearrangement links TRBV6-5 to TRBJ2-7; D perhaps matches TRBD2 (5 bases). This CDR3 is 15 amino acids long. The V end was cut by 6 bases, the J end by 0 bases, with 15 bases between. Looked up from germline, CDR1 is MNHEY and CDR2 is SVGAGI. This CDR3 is CASRMNSGSSYEQYF. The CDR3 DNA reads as TGTGCCAGCAGAATGAACAGCGGAAGCTCCTACGAGCAGTACTTC.

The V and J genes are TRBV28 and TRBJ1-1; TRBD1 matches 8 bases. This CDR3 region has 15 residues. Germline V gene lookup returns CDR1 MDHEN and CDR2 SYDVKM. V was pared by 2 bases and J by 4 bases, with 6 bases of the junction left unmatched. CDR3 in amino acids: CASSLPGTGGTEAFF. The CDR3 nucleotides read TGTGCCAGCAGTTTACCCGGGACAGGAGGCACTGAAGCTTTCTTT.

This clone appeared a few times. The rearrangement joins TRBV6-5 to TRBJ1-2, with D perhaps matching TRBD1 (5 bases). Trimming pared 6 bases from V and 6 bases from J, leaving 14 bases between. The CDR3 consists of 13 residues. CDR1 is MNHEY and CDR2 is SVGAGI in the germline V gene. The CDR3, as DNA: TGTGCCAGCAGGACGGACATTAGGGATGGCTACACCTTC. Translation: CASRTDIRDGYTF.

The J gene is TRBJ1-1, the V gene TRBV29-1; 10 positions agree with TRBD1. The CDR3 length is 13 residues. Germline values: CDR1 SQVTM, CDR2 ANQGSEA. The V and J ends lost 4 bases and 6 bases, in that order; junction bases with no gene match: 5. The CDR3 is CSVARQGASEAFF. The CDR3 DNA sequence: TGCAGCGTTGCGAGACAGGGGGCTTCTGAAGCTTTCTTT.

CDR3 region: CAISERGTDTDYTF. In nucleotides, the CDR3 is TGTGCCATCAGTGAGAGGGGGACAGACACCGACTACACCTTC. V and J are TRBV10-3 and TRBJ1-2; 7 bases match TRBD1. V was clipped by 2 bases and J by 10 bases; unmatched bases: 10. This CDR3 has 14 amino acids. CDR1 and CDR2 (germline): ENHRY, SYGVKD.

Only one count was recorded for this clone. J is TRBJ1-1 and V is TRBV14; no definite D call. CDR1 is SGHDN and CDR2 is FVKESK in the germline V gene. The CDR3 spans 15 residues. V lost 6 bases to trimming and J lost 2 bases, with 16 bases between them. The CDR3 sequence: CASRLLAGTNTEAFF. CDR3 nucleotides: TGTGCCAGCAGGTTATTGGCGGGAACCAACACTGAAGCTTTCTTT.